These 12 T cell receptor beta chains share one sample of origin, sequenced in a study of CD8 T cells in ankylosing spondylitis. Study results and limitations: There was a TCR beta motif, made of several highly homologous variants, that appeared characteristic of ankylosing spondylitis blood.

TCRdb re-analysed the 5' RACE reads in MiXCR, keeping a single row per CDR3 protein. The repertoire includes over 600,000 distinct CDR3 sequences, roughly 19% of them detected once, and 15% to 20% sits in the top ten. No cognate antigen is known for these TCRs. Sequencing input: blood, either unsorted or a sorted T cell fraction (not recorded which). The receptors were sampled from a male donor with ankylosing spondylitis.

This clonotype appeared many times. The chain joins TRBV20-1 to TRBJ2-7; 10 bases map to TRBD2. The CDR3 contains 15 residues. Germline CDR1 DFQATT, CDR2 SNEGSKA (reference sequence). V lost 4 bases and J lost 5; bases outside the gene matches: 11. DNA of the CDR3: TGCAGTGCTAAGGAAGGACTAGCGGATAGGAACGAGCAGTACTTC. Residues: CSAKEGLADRNEQYF.

This clonotype has ten or more counts. This chain links TRBV5-1 with TRBJ2-4; 7 positions match TRBD1. The CDR3 is 13 amino acids. The trim removed 3 bases at V and 10 bases at J, leaving 7 bases unmatched. The germline gives CDR1 SGHRS, CDR2 YFSETQ. The CDR3 DNA is TGCGCCAGCAGCTCAGGGACAGCCTTTATTCAGTACTTC. The encoded protein is CASSSGTAFIQYF.

This clonotype was picked up a small number of times. The chain joins TRBV4-1 to TRBJ2-2; D possibly corresponds to TRBD1 (6 bases). Germline CDR1 reads MGHRA; CDR2 reads YSYEKL. This CDR3 comprises 16 residues. V was shortened by 5 bases and J by 1 base, with 14 bases between the two germline ends. The CDR3 sequence is CASSSRWGQNTGELFF. CDR3 in DNA: TGCGCCAGCAGCTCAAGATGGGGACAGAACACCGGGGAGCTGTTTTTT.

This clonotype appeared a few times. The chain employs TRBV7-2 and TRBJ2-5, with 8 bases lining up with TRBD1. Germline V lookup: CDR1 SGHTA, CDR2 FQGNSA. The ends lost 1 base at V and 7 bases at J; junction bases unmatched: 8. CDR3 length: 15 amino acids. This chain's CDR3 is CASSLGVRGRGTQYF. In DNA, the CDR3 is TGTGCCAGCAGCTTAGGAGTCAGGGGGCGAGGGACCCAGTACTTC.

As for this clonotype: At one boundary the junction diverges from the germline segment, which might be a read error. The chain combines TRBV2 with TRBJ2-1, with TRBD1 identical over 8 bases. The V gene's germline CDR1 is SNHLY and CDR2 FYNNEI. The CDR3 is 13 residues long. The CDR3 DNA sequence: TGTGCCCGCAGAGGGACAGGTCGCAATGAGCAGTTCTTC. Amino acid sequence: CARRGTGRNEQFF.

This clonotype turned up a few times. This sequence joins TRBV5-1 and TRBJ2-6, with D possibly being TRBD1 (5 bases). This CDR3 spans 16 amino acids. V was pared by 4 bases and J by 0 bases, with 11 bases between. Germline V lookup: CDR1 SGHRS, CDR2 YFSETQ. The CDR3 DNA reads as TGCGCCAGCAGCCCAGGGCCCCTCTCTGGGGCCAACGTCCTGACTTTC. It specifies CASSPGPLSGANVLTF.

This clonotype came up a few times. The rearrangement uses TRBV20-1 and TRBJ2-7, with a tentative D call TRBD1 (5 bases). This CDR3 has 14 amino acids. V was clipped by 5 bases and J by 0 bases, with 14 bases between them. Per the germline V gene, CDR1 is DFQATT and CDR2 is SNEGSKA (reference sequence). CDR3 region: CSAFRGADSYEQYF. For the CDR3, the DNA is TGCAGTGCTTTCCGTGGGGCAGACTCCTACGAGCAGTACTTC.

The table lists this clonotype with a few counts. The chain employs TRBV18 and TRBJ2-2, with a weak D call TRBD1 (5 bases). Germline V gene data show CDR1 as KGHSH and CDR2 as LQKENI. V dropped 6 bases and J dropped 9 bases, with 14 bases sitting between them. The CDR3 has 13 amino acids. CDR3 loop: CASSTDRTRELFF. CDR3 DNA: TGTGCCAGCTCGACCGACAGAACCCGGGAGCTGTTTTTT.

In this sample, this clonotype turned up a few times. The chain employs TRBV7-2 and TRBJ1-2; no reliable D call. Germline V lookup: CDR1 SGHTA, CDR2 FQGNSA. The CDR3 loop spans 16 amino acids. Trimming shortened V by 1 base and J by 4 bases, and 16 bases separated the two germline ends. In DNA form, the CDR3 reads TGTGCCAGCAGCTTAGATGAGGACGGACCACCCTATGGCTACACCTTC. As protein: CASSLDEDGPPYGYTF.

The genes are TRBV28 and TRBJ2-6; D perhaps matches TRBD2 (7 bases). The CDR3 length is 17 residues. The V gene's germline CDR1 is MDHEN and CDR2 SYDVKM. The V gene lost 6 bases and the J gene lost 4 bases, with 19 bases spanning the gap. The CDR3 DNA is TGTGCCAGCAGCTCCCCGGCGGGGGCGCTCGGGGCCAACGTCCTGACTTTC. This encodes CASSSPAGALGANVLTF.

This clonotype occurred a few times. The chain joins TRBV24-1 to TRBJ2-2; the D gene could be TRBD1 or TRBD2 (6 bases each). The V and J ends lost 7 bases and 3 bases respectively, with 14 bases between them. There are 15 residues in the CDR3. Germline V gene lookup returns CDR1 KGHDR and CDR2 SFDVKD. In nucleotides, the CDR3 is TGTGCCACCAGCTCATGGGGGGCTGACACCGGGGAGCTGTTTTTT. This sequence encodes CATSSWGADTGELFF.

This clonotype appeared a single time. The chain has TRBV5-1 and TRBJ2-7; 7 positions agree with TRBD1. Trimming took 4 bases from V and 0 from J; bases not matched to a gene: 7. CDR1 is SGHRS, CDR2 YFSETQ, per germline. The CDR3 is 15 residues long. CDR3 sequence: CASSPGQALSYEQYF. For the CDR3, the DNA is TGCGCCAGCAGCCCCGGACAGGCGCTCTCCTACGAGCAGTACTTC.